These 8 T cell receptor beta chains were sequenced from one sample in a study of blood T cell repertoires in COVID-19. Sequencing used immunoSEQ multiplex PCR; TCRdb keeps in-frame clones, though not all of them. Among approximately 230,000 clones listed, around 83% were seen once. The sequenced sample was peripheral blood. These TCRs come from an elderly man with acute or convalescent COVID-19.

The CDR3 region is CATSDPGQGTTNEKLFF. CDR3 DNA sequence: TGTGCCACCAGTGACCCGGGACAGGGAACTACCAATGAAAAACTGTTTTTT. This chain connects TRBV24-1 to TRBJ1-4; 9 nucleotides agree with TRBD1. This CDR3 contains 17 residues. With V trimmed by 4 bases and J by 5 bases, 10 bases remained unmatched. The V gene's germline CDR1 is KGHDR and CDR2 SFDVKD.

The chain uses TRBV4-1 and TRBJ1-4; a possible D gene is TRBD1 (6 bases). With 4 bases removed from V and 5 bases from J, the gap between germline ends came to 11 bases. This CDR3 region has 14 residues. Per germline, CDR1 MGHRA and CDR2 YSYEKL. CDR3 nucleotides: TGCGCCAGCAGCCTGACAGGACTCAATGAAAAACTGTTTTTT. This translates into CASSLTGLNEKLFF.

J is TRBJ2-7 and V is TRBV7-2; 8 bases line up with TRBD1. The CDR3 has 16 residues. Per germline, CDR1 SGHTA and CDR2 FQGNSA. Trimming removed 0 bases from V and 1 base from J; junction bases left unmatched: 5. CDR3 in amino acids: CASSLAIGQGSYEQYF. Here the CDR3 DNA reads TGTGCCAGCAGCTTAGCGATAGGACAGGGATCCTACGAGCAGTACTTC.

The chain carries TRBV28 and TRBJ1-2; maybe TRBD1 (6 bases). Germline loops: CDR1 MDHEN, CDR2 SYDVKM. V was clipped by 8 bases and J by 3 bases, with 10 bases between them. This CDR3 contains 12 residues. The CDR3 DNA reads TGTGCCAGCGGACAGACCCACTATGGCTACACCTTC. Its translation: CASGQTHYGYTF.

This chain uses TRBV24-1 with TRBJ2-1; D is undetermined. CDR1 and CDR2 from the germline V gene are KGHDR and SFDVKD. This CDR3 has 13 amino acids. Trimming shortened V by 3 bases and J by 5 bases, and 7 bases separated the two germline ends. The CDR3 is CATSDPPNNEQFF. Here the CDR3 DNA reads TGTGCCACCAGTGATCCCCCCAACAATGAGCAGTTCTTC.

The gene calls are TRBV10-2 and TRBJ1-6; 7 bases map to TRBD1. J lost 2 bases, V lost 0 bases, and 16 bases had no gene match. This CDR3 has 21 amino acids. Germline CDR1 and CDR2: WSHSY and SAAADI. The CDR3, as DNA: TGCGCCAGCAGTGAGTCCCGAATAAGGACAGGCCTCGCGACCTATAATTCACCCCTCCACTTT. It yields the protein CASSESRIRTGLATYNSPLHF.

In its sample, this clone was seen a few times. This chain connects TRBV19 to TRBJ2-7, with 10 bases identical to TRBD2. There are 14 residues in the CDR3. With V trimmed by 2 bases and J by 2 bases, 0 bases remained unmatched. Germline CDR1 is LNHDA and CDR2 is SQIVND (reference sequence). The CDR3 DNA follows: TGTGCCAGTAGTATAAGCGGGAGGGCCTACGAGCAGTACTTC. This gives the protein CASSISGRAYEQYF.

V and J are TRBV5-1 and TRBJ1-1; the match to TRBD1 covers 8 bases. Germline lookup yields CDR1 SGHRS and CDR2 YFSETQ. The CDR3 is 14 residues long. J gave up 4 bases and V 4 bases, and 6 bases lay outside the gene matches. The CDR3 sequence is CASSVGQGFTEAFF. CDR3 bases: TGCGCCAGCAGCGTTGGACAGGGTTTCACTGAAGCTTTCTTT.